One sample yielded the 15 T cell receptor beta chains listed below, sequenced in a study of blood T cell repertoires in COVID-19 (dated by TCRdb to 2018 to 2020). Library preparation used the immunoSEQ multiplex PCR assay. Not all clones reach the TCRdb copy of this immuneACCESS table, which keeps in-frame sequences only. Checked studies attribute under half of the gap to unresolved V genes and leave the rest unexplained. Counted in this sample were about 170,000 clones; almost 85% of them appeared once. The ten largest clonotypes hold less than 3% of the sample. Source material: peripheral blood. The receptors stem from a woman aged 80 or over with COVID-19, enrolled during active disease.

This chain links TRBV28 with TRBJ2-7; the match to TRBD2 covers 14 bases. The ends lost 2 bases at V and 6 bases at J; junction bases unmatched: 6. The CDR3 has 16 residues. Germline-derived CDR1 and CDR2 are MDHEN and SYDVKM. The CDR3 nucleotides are TGTGCCAGCAGTTTAGGGGGACTAGCGGGAGCGGGCGAGCAGTACTTC. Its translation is CASSLGGLAGAGEQYF.

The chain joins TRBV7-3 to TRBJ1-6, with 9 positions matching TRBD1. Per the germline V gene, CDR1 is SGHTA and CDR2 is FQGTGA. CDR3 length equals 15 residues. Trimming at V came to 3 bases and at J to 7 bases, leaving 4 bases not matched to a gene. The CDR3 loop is CASSLWTGENSPLHF. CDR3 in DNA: TGTGCCAGCAGCTTGTGGACAGGGGAGAATTCACCCCTCCACTTT.

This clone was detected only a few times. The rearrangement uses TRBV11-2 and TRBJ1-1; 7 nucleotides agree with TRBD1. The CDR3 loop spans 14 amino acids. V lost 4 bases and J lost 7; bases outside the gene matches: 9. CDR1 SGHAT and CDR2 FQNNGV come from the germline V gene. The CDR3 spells CASSSRQGYGEAFF. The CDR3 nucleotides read TGTGCCAGCAGCTCCCGACAGGGATACGGTGAAGCTTTCTTT. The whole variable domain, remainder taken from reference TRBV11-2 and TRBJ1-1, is EAGVAQSPRYKIIEKRQSVAFWCNPISGHATLYWYQQILGQGPKLLIQFQNNGVVDDSQLPKDRFSAERLKGVDSTLKIQPAKLEDSAVYLCASSSRQGYGEAFFGQGTRLTVV.

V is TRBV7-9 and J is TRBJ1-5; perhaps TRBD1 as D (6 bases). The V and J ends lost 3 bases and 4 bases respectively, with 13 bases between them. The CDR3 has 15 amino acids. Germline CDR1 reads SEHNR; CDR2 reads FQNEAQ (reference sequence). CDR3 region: CASSLTGGLNQPQHF. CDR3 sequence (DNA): TGTGCCAGCAGCTTGACAGGTGGCCTGAATCAGCCCCAGCATTTT.

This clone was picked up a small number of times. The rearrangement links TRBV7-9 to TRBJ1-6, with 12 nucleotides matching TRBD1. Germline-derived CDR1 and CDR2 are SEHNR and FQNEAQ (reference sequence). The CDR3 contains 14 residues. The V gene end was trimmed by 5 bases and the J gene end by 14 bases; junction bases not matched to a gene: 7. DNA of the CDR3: TGTGCCAGCAGCACCGGGACAGGGGGCCAAGCCCTCCACTTT. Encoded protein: CASSTGTGGQALHF.

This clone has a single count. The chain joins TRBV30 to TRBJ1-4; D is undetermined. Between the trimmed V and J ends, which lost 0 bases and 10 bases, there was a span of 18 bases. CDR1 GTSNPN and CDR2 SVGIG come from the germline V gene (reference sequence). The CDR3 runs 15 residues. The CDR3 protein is CAWSVGTVLSGKLFF. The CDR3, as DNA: TGTGCCTGGAGTGTAGGAACAGTCTTGTCCGGAAAACTGTTTTTT.

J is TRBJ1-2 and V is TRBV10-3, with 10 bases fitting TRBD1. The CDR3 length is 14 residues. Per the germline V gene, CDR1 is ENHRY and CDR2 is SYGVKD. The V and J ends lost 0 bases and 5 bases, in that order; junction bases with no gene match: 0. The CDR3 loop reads CAISESGQGYGYTF. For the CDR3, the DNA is TGTGCCATCAGTGAGTCGGGACAGGGGTATGGCTACACCTTC.

The chain's CDR3 is CASSYGASAHNEQFF. The CDR3 DNA is TGTGCCAGCAGTTACGGGGCTAGCGCCCACAATGAGCAGTTCTTC. This rearrangement joins TRBV6-6 to TRBJ2-1, with a weak D call TRBD2 (6 bases). The CDR3 has 15 amino acids. The V end was cut by 2 bases, the J end by 5 bases, with 13 bases between. Looked up from germline, CDR1 is MNHNY and CDR2 is SVGAGI (reference sequence).

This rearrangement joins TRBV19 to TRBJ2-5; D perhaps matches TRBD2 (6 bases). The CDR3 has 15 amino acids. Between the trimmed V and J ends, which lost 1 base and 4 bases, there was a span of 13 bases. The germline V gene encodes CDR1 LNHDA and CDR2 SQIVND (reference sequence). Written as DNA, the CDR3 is TGTGCCAGTAGTATAGGTCGGGAGTGGCGAGAGACCCAGTACTTC. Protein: CASSIGREWRETQYF.

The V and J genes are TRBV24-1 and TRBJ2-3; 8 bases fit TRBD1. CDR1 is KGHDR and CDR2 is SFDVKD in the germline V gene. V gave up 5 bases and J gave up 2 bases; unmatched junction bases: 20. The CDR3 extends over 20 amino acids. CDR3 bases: TGTGCCACCAGTGGCGGGGACAGGAAAAAACTCGCGCTCCACACAGATACGCAGTATTTT. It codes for CATSGGDRKKLALHTDTQYF.

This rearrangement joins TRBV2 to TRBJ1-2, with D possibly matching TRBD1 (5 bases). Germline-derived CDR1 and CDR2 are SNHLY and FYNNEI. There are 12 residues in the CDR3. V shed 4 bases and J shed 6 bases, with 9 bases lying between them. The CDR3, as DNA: TGTGCCAGCAGTGTAGGGGCTCATGGCTACACCTTC. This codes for CASSVGAHGYTF.

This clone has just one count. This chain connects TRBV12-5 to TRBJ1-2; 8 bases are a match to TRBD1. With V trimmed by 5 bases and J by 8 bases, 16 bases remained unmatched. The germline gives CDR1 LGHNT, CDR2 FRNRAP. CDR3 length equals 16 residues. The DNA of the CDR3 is TGTGCTAGTGGTGCGGACAGGGCTTCTCCCAGTGGGGGCTACACCTTC. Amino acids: CASGADRASPSGGYTF.

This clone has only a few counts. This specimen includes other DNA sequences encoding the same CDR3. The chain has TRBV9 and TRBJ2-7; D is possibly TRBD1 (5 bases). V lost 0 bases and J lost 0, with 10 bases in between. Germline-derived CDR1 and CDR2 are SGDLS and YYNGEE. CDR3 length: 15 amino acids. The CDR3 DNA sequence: TGTGCCAGCAGCGTAGGGCAGGGTCCCTCCTACGAGCAGTACTTC. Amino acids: CASSVGQGPSYEQYF.

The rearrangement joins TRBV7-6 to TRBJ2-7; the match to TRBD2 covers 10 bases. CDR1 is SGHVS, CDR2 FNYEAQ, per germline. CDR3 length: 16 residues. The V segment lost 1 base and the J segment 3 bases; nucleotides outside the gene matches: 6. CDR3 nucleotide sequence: TGTGCCAGCAGCTTAGGGACTAGCGGCAATAACTACGAGCAGTACTTC. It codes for CASSLGTSGNNYEQYF.

The CDR3: CASSSQLVVETQYF. The CDR3 region has the DNA TGTGCCAGCAGCTCCCAACTAGTAGTGGAGACCCAGTACTTC. This sequence joins TRBV5-8 and TRBJ2-5, with TRBD2 as a possible D gene (5 bases). The CDR3 contains 14 residues. Per the germline V gene, CDR1 is SGHTS and CDR2 is YDEGEE. V was clipped by 3 bases and J by 5 bases, with 14 bases between them.